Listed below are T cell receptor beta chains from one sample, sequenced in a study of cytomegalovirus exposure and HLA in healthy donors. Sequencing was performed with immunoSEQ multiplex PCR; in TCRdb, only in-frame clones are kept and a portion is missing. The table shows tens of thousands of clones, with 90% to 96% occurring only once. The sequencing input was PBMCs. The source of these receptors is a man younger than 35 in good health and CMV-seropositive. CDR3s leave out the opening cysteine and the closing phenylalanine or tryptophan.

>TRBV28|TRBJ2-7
ASSLWRAGSYEQY
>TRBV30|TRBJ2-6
ALGPSGANVLT
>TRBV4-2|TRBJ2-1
ASSQDIHNEQF
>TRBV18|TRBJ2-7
ASSRNSPVQGTYEQY
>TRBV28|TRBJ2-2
ASSPRLAGGIGELF
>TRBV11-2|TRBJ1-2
ASSAAIQGQWGYGYT
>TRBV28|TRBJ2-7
ASTAGTGIYEQY
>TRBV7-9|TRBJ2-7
ASSFRDRAIPDEQY
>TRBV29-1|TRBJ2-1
SAGTSGNNEQF
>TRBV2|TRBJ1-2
ASTDSPNYGYT
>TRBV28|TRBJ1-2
ASSVNRGVLGGYT
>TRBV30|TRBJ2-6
AWSGHVASGANVLT
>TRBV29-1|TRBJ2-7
SVLADYEQY
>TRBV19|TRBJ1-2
ASTGTGLYGYT
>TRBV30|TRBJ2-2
AGGAAKSGTGELF
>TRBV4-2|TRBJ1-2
ASNSGQGSFGYT
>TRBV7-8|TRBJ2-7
ASSLGPVESYEQY
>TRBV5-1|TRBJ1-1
ASQRDKNTEAF
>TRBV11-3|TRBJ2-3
ASSLGALTDTQY
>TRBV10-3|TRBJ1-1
AISRTGRGDTEAF
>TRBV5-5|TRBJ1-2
ASSLVEHTNYGYT
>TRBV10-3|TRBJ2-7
AIGRRESYEQY
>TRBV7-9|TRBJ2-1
ASSLALERGFNEQF
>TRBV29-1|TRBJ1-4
SARTGLNNEKLF
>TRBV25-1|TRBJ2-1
ASSPGQGGQRAYNEQF
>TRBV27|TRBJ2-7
ASSLGTSTYEQY
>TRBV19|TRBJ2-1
ASSIQGSYNEQF
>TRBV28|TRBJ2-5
ASSLNPRTSGSRVDQETQY
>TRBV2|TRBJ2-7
ASSKSTGVRYEQY
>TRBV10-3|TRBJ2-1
ASRLAGDEQF
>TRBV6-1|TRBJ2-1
ASSPGLAGTNEQF
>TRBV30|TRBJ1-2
AWSVGTGIGYT
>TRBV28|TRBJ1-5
ASSSRPSYSNQPQH
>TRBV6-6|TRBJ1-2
ASSYEEYGYT
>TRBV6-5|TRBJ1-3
ASTETGSGGNTIY
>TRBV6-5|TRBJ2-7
ASSEREEVEQY
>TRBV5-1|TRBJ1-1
ASSLKGPRDTEAF
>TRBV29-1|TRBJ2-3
SVEDRLAASSTDTQY
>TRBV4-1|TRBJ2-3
ASSPRAEGADTQY
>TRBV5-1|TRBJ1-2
ASSLGAGGEDGYT
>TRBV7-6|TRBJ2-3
ASSPLAGGPLPFSDTQY
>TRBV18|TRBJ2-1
ASSPQGLDNEGQF
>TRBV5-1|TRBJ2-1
ASSEGREQF
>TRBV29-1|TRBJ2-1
SVEVGLQLMNEQF
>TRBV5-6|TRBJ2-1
ASSFGNEQF
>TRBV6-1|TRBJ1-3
ASSEAQGATGNTIY
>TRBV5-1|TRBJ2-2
ASSLGDAAMNTGELF